Presented here are 17 T cell receptor beta chains from one specimen sequenced in a study of blood T cell repertoires in COVID-19. Sequenced by immunoSEQ multiplex PCR; TCRdb stores in-frame clones only, minus some. The data contain 220,000 or so clones, roughly 82% of them singletons. The sample was PBMCs or T cells enriched from blood (not recorded which). These receptors were collected from a woman aged 45-65 years who had recovered from COVID-19.

The chain is built from TRBV13 and TRBJ1-2; maybe TRBD1 (6 bases). Germline loops: CDR1 PRHDT, CDR2 FYEKMQ (reference sequence). This CDR3 contains 13 residues. Trimming stripped 10 bases from V and 7 bases from J, with 19 bases between. The CDR3 loop is CATPRAGDFGYTF. DNA of the CDR3: TGTGCCACCCCTAGGGCAGGGGATTTTGGCTACACCTTC.

This chain joins TRBV7-9 and TRBJ2-1; TRBD2 aligns across 10 bases. Unmatched junction bases numbered 7, after V lost 5 bases and J lost 3 bases. The CDR3 has 16 residues. CDR1 SEHNR and CDR2 FQNEAQ come from the germline V gene (reference sequence). The CDR3 region is CASSGASGGSYNEQFF. The CDR3 DNA reads TGTGCCAGCAGCGGCGCTAGCGGGGGTAGCTACAATGAGCAGTTCTTC.

CDR3 in amino acids: CASSLKDSGLGNTIYF. The CDR3 nucleotides read TGTGCCAGCAGCTTGAAGGACAGTGGTCTTGGAAACACCATATATTTT. V is TRBV5-4 and J is TRBJ1-3; a possible D gene is TRBD1 (6 bases). From germline, CDR1 is SGHNT and CDR2 YYREEE (reference sequence). The CDR3 has 16 amino acids. V was pared by 1 base and J by 3 bases, with 14 bases between.

The chain combines TRBV19 with TRBJ1-5; D possibly corresponds to TRBD1 (5 bases). The germline gives CDR1 LNHDA, CDR2 SQIVND (reference sequence). The CDR3 is made up of 15 amino acids. Trimming removed 3 bases from V and 0 bases from J, with 9 bases in between. CDR3 coding DNA: TGTGCCAGTAGTATGGAGGGGTATAGCAATCAGCCCCAGCATTTT. Translation: CASSMEGYSNQPQHF.

This sequence joins TRBV12-3 or TRBV12-4 and TRBJ2-5, with D tentatively TRBD1 (6 bases). The V end lost 6 bases, the J end lost 4 bases, and 12 bases lay between the germline ends. The CDR3 length is 13 residues. The CDR3 sequence: CASSPTGRETQYF. The CDR3, as DNA: TGTGCCAGCAGCCCGACAGGTCGAGAGACCCAGTACTTC.

This chain links TRBV30 with TRBJ1-1; 7 nucleotides match TRBD1. V was clipped by 0 bases and J by 0 bases; unmatched bases: 7. CDR3 size: 16 residues. Per germline, CDR1 GTSNPN and CDR2 SVGIG (reference sequence). The CDR3 nucleotides read TGTGCCTGGAGTGTAAGGGCAGGGGGTATGAACACTGAAGCTTTCTTT. Translating gives CAWSVRAGGMNTEAFF.

The chain carries TRBV6-5 and TRBJ1-2; D gene unclear. V was trimmed by 0 bases and J by 2 bases, leaving 4 bases between them. This CDR3 is 13 amino acids long. Germline values: CDR1 MNHEY, CDR2 SVGAGI. CDR3 loop: CASSYSGNYGYTF. The CDR3 nucleotides read TGTGCCAGCAGTTACTCGGGCAACTATGGCTACACCTTC.

The chain is built from TRBV3-1 (or the pseudogene TRBV3-2) and TRBJ1-2; 8 bases fit TRBD1. The germline V gene has CDR1 LGHDT and CDR2 YNNKEL (reference sequence). The CDR3 contains 13 residues. V lost 4 bases, J lost 7 bases, and 5 bases stayed unmatched. The CDR3 loop is CASSRKTGAGYTF. The CDR3 DNA is TGTGCCAGCAGCCGAAAGACAGGGGCTGGCTACACCTTC.

The chain links TRBV28 to TRBJ2-1; 9 bases fit TRBD1. The CDR3 is made up of 14 amino acids. Unmatched junction bases numbered 0, after V lost 6 bases and J lost 0 bases. Germline CDR1 and CDR2: MDHEN and SYDVKM. The CDR3 region is CASRGQGSYNEQFF. CDR3 nucleotide sequence: TGTGCCAGCAGGGGACAGGGCTCCTACAATGAGCAGTTCTTC. The variable domain in full, completed from reference TRBV28 and TRBJ2-1, reads DVKVTQSSRYLVKRTGEKVFLECVQDMDHENMFWYRQDPGLGLRLIYFSYDVKMKEKGDIPEGYSVSREKKERFSLILESASTNQTSMYLCASRGQGSYNEQFFGPGTRLTVL.

This clone has only a few counts. Other DNA sequences from this sample encode an identical CDR3 as well. This rearrangement joins TRBV18 to TRBJ2-5, with TRBD1 matching 7 bases. The ends lost 3 bases at V and 2 bases at J; junction bases unmatched: 0. This CDR3 region has 13 residues. Germline V CDR1 and CDR2: KGHSH, LQKENI. CDR3 DNA sequence: TGTGCCAGCTCACCGGGACAGCAAGAGACCCAGTACTTC. This codes for CASSPGQQETQYF.

The chain employs TRBV13 and TRBJ2-4, with 7 bases that match TRBD2. The CDR3 spans 12 residues. V shed 10 bases and J 5 bases; nucleotides not matched to a gene: 5. Germline lookup yields CDR1 PRHDT and CDR2 FYEKMQ (reference sequence). Written as DNA, the CDR3 is TGTGCCACCCGGGGAGGGGAAAACATTCAGTACTTC. Its translation: CATRGGENIQYF.

This rearrangement joins TRBV27 to TRBJ1-1; 8 positions match TRBD1. Germline lookup yields CDR1 MNHEY and CDR2 SMNVEV (reference sequence). The ends lost 2 bases at V and 1 base at J; junction bases unmatched: 9. CDR3 length: 17 amino acids. CDR3 protein: CASSLIPLDRENTEAFF. CDR3 coding DNA: TGTGCCAGCAGTTTAATTCCCCTGGACAGGGAGAACACTGAAGCTTTCTTT.

The rearrangement joins TRBV7-2 to TRBJ2-4, with 7 positions matching TRBD2. The length of the CDR3 is 15 residues. CDR1 is SGHTA, CDR2 FQGNSA, per germline. J lost 3 bases, V lost 6 bases, and 8 bases had no gene match. For the CDR3, the DNA is TGTGCCAGCAGACCGGGGGGTTCGGGCAAAAACATTCAGTACTTC. It is translated as CASRPGGSGKNIQYF.

The rearrangement joins TRBV19 to TRBJ1-2; TRBD1 aligns across 8 bases. The V gene's germline CDR1 is LNHDA and CDR2 SQIVND (reference sequence). The CDR3 is made up of 15 amino acids. The junction had 5 bases not matched to a gene; V was cut back by 3 bases and J by 2 bases. The CDR3 protein is CASSILGDRNYGYTF. In DNA, the CDR3 is TGTGCCAGTAGTATTCTTGGGGACAGGAACTATGGCTACACCTTC.

The rearrangement links TRBV15 to TRBJ2-7, with 7 bases matching TRBD1. Per the germline V gene, CDR1 is LNHNV and CDR2 is YYDKDF (reference sequence). The ends lost 2 bases at V and 0 bases at J; junction bases unmatched: 10. This CDR3 is 17 amino acids long. This chain's CDR3 is CATSRSRDSQLSYEQYF. Written as DNA, the CDR3 is TGTGCCACCAGCAGATCCCGGGACAGCCAACTCTCCTACGAGCAGTACTTC.

This chain connects TRBV2 to TRBJ1-5, with D hard to call. Looked up from germline, CDR1 is SNHLY and CDR2 is FYNNEI. The CDR3 runs to 15 residues. The V end was cut by 5 bases, the J end by 1 base, with 12 bases between. The DNA of the CDR3 is TGTGCCAGCAGTCGGGAGGGCTCCAGCAATCAGCCCCAGCATTTT. Translating it yields CASSREGSSNQPQHF.

The chain employs TRBV6-1 and TRBJ1-1; no definite D call. The CDR3 has 10 amino acids. CDR1 MNHNS and CDR2 SASEGT come from the germline V gene. The V gene lost 1 base and the J gene lost 12 bases, with 6 bases spanning the gap. The DNA for the CDR3 is TGTGCCAGCAGTGAAGGGCGGACTTTCTTT. This encodes CASSEGRTFF.